This TCR beta chain is from a study of tumor-infiltrating lymphocytes in primary liver carcinoma. Study summary: The study reported T1-T3 N0M0 tumors spanning 4.2 to 10 cm.

The template, 450 to 650 ng total RNA, yielded TCR beta cDNA made with a constant-region primer. Libraries for TCR beta were built through three nested multiplex PCR rounds, which together made up a slightly modified ARM-PCR procedure. Forward primers for TRBV1-TRBV30 and a C-beta reverse primer served the first two PCR rounds, at roughly 10 cycles each. TCRdb itself ran the multiplex PCR reads through MiXCR, one entry per CDR3 protein. This sample has roughly 190,000 distinct CDR3 sequences, with roughly 80% found just once. Study results and caveats: Tumor specimens were characterized by a significantly higher top-250-clone fraction than blood (p = 0.039).

On this clonotype itself: The target antigen is unknown. A junction boundary mismatches the germline segment, possibly from a read error.

The CDR3 loop spans 18 amino acids. Each 20-30 mg portion of unsorted bulk tissue served as the source for co-extraction of RNA and DNA. This clonotype was obtained from a middle-aged man with primary liver carcinoma and hepatitis B virus infection. This rearrangement joins TRBV12-3 or TRBV12-4 to TRBJ1-5; 12 bases align to TRBD1. The sequenced sample was tumor tissue from primary liver carcinoma. The CDR3 DNA follows: TGTGACAGCAGTTTAGGGTTATGCGGGACAGGGGGCCATCAGCCCCAGCATTTT. Translated: CDSSLGLCGTGGHQPQHF.